This is a list of T cell receptor beta chains from one sample in a study of T cells after yellow fever vaccination. In TCRdb, the 5' RACE reads were re-called with MiXCR into one record per CDR3 protein. The top ten clones hold roughly 1% of a sample with 200,000 to 300,000 distinct CDR3 sequences, 5.5% to 8.5% of them seen once. The source was CD4+ T cells sorted from PBMCs, collected on the day of the yellow fever booster vaccination. All receptors come from a man younger than 45 who received the YFV17D yellow fever vaccine. Both conserved end residues are part of each CDR3.

V gene	J gene	CDR3 protein
TRBV7-9	TRBJ2-3	CASSRSSGRADTQYF
TRBV5-1	TRBJ2-3	CASSSSKGLAVTDTQYF
TRBV3-1	TRBJ2-7	CASSPTRYPYEQYF
TRBV6-4	TRBJ2-7	CASMTRNRLEQYF
TRBV6-4	TRBJ2-5	CASSDGLQETQYF
TRBV7-5	TRBJ2-7	CISVPEASTTSSGTSVHSSYEQYF
TRBV20-1	TRBJ2-5	CSARERSETQYF
TRBV12-3/TRBV12-4	TRBJ2-5	CASSLGGRTGETQYF
TRBV20-1	TRBJ2-1	CSASESKRPYNEQFF
TRBV6-1	TRBJ2-1	CASSAVGAYNEQFF
TRBV4-2	TRBJ2-7	CASSQGFSLLGSYEQYF
TRBV20-1	TRBJ2-7	CSAYSSYEQYF
TRBV23-1	TRBJ2-2	CASTYSKGIELFF
TRBV15	TRBJ2-3	CATSLRAQTDTQYF
TRBV10-3	TRBJ2-5	CAIARESETQYF
TRBV7-2	TRBJ2-1	CASSLASGSSYNEQFF
TRBV18	TRBJ2-3	CASSLRDRGPDTQYF
TRBV29-1	TRBJ1-1	CSVVSAWGTEAFF
TRBV5-1	TRBJ2-1	CASSLDGTNPYNEQFF
TRBV25-1	TRBJ1-6	CASSEQGLSPLHF
TRBV7-2	TRBJ2-1	CASSRELGGTYNEQFF
TRBV7-9	TRBJ1-4	CASSLWGGTEAPNEKLFF
TRBV19	TRBJ1-5	CASRGTGMDQPQHF
TRBV10-3	TRBJ2-5	CAISGQPQETQYF
TRBV4-3	TRBJ2-2	CASSQRLPGTSRTKTGELFF
TRBV18	TRBJ2-3	CASSLLNLDTQYF
TRBV7-2	TRBJ2-3	CASSLRTSPSTDTQYF
TRBV7-2	TRBJ1-2	CASSLVPTVNYGYTF
TRBV14	TRBJ2-3	CASSQVTHTQYF
TRBV5-1	TRBJ2-3	CASSLDPTDTQYF
TRBV2	TRBJ2-3	CASNRDRVGTDTQYF
TRBV6-1	TRBJ2-5	CASTRETQYF
TRBV11-2	TRBJ2-1	CASSQGHGTSSLKDNEQFF
TRBV4-3	TRBJ1-1	CASSQDAGGTEAFF
TRBV7-8	TRBJ2-7	CASSLEASSSYEQYF
TRBV7-2	TRBJ2-3	CASLSTDTQYF
TRBV20-1	TRBJ2-3	CSARPGTGATDTQYF
TRBV4-2	TRBJ2-5	CASSQVKQGGGQETQYF